Each of the 8 T cell receptor beta chains below was sequenced from the same sample in a study of blood T cells in healthy people across ages. A second about 7 to 12 cycle PCR used barcoded and J-beta primers. TCRdb re-analysed the 5' RACE reads in MiXCR, keeping a single row per CDR3 protein. The sample lists around 1,700,000 distinct CDR3 sequences, approximately 28% seen once, with about 7.7% in the top ten. The specimen sequenced was blood. The receptors come from a woman under 40 in good health.

The V call is TRBV12-3 or TRBV12-4, the J call TRBJ1-5; D ambiguous. V dropped 5 bases and J dropped 7 bases, with 12 bases sitting between them. The CDR3 loop spans 13 amino acids. CDR3 sequence (DNA): TGTGCCAGCAGTCCCCGAGAGAGGCAGCCCCAGCATTTT. It encodes CASSPRERQPQHF.

Turning to this clonotype: A read error may explain this, as a much larger clone is one base away. The rearrangement links TRBV7-3 to TRBJ2-6, with a tentative D call TRBD2 (6 bases). The V gene's germline CDR1 is SGHTA and CDR2 FQGTGA. The CDR3 extends over 16 amino acids. The CDR3 DNA follows: TGTGCCATCAGCCAGGCCGGGGGCTCTGGGGCCAACGTCCTGACTTTC. Residues: CAISQAGGSGANVLTF. Supplemented by reference TRBV7-3 and TRBJ2-6, the full variable domain reads GAGVSQTPSNKVTEKGKYVELRCDPISGHTALYWYRQSLGQGPEFLIYFQGTGAADDSGLPNDRFFAVRPEGSVSTLKIQRTERGDSAVYLCAISQAGGSGANVLTFGAGSRLTVL.

This rearrangement joins TRBV29-1 to TRBJ1-4; 7 bases map to TRBD1. The ends lost 7 bases at V and 8 bases at J; junction bases unmatched: 10. Per the germline V gene, CDR1 is SQVTM and CDR2 is ANQGSEA. The CDR3 consists of 13 residues. CDR3 in amino acids: CSARRGGPEKLFF. The CDR3 coding sequence is TGCAGCGCTAGGAGAGGGGGCCCAGAAAAACTGTTTTTT.

V is TRBV4-3 and J is TRBJ2-3, with 10 bases lining up with TRBD2. The junction had 11 bases not matched to a gene; V was cut back by 1 base and J by 7 bases. This CDR3 is 17 amino acids long. Germline values: CDR1 LGHNA, CDR2 YSLEER. CDR3 sequence reads: CASSQGPLAGLENTQYF. Here the CDR3 DNA reads TGCGCCAGCAGCCAAGGCCCACTAGCGGGATTAGAAAATACGCAGTATTTT.

The chain recombines TRBV7-2 with TRBJ2-5, with TRBD1 matching over 7 bases. Germline loops: CDR1 SGHTA, CDR2 FQGNSA. The CDR3 covers 15 residues. The junction had 6 bases not matched to a gene; V was cut back by 2 bases and J by 3 bases. The DNA of the CDR3 is TGTGCCAGCAGCTTACTGGGACAGACGAAAGAGACCCAGTACTTC. Its translation: CASSLLGQTKETQYF.

This sequence joins TRBV24-1 and TRBJ2-1, with D hard to call. Germline CDR1 KGHDR, CDR2 SFDVKD. With 4 bases removed from V and 0 bases from J, the gap between germline ends came to 3 bases. The CDR3 runs to 13 residues. CDR3 sequence (DNA): TGTGCCACCAGTGAGAGCTCCTACAATGAGCAGTTCTTC. Translated, it gives CATSESSYNEQFF.

This clonotype was counted only a few times. This chain connects TRBV4-2 to TRBJ2-7; TRBD1 matches at 10 bases. The CDR3 is 21 residues long. Germline loops: CDR1 LGHNA, CDR2 YNFKEQ. With 4 bases clipped from V and 2 bases from J, the junction kept 23 bases outside the gene matches. CDR3 residues: CASSRVNAGQGMGGDTYEQYF. The CDR3 DNA reads as TGTGCCAGCAGCCGGGTAAACGCGGGACAGGGGATGGGTGGGGATACCTACGAGCAGTACTTC.

The V gene is TRBV28, the J gene TRBJ1-2, with TRBD1 identical over 7 bases. This CDR3 is built from 11 residues. The germline V gene encodes CDR1 MDHEN and CDR2 SYDVKM. V shed 7 bases and J 7 bases; nucleotides not matched to a gene: 3. CDR3 residues: CASMEGAGYTF. DNA of the CDR3: TGTGCCAGCATGGAGGGGGCTGGCTACACCTTC.